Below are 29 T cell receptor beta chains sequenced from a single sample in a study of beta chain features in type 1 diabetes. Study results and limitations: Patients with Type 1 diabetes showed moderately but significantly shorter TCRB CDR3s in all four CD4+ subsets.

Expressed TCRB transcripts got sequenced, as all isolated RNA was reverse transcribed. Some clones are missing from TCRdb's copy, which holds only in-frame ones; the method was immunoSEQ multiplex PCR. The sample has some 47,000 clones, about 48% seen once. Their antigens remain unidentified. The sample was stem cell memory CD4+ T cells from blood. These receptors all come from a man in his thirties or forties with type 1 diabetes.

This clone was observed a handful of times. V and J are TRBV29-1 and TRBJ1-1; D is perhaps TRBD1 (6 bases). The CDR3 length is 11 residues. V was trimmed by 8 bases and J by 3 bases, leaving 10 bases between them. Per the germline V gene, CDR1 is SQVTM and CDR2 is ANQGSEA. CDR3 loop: CSLRQDTEAFF. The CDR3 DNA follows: TGCAGCCTACGACAGGACACTGAAGCTTTCTTT.

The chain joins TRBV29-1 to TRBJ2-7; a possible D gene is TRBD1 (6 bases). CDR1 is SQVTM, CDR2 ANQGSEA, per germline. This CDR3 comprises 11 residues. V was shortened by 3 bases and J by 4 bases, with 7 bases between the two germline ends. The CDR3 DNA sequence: TGCAGCGTTGACAGGGGATACGAGCAGTACTTC. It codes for CSVDRGYEQYF.

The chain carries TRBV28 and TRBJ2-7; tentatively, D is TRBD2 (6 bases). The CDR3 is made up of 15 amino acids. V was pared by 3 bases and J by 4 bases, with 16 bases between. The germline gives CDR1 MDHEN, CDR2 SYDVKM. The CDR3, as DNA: TGTGCCAGCAGTTTCCCCGGCGGGGCGAAATACGAGCAGTACTTC. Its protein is CASSFPGGAKYEQYF.

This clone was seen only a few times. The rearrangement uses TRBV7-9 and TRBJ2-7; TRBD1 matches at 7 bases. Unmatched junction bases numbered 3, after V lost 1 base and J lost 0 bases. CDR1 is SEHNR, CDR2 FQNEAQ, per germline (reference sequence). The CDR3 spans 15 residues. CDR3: CASSLETGSSYEQYF. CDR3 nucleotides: TGTGCCAGCAGCTTAGAGACAGGGAGCTCCTACGAGCAGTACTTC.

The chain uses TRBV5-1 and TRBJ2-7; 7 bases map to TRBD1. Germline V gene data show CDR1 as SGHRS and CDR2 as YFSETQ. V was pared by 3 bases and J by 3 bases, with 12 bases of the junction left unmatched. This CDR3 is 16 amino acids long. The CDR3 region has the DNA TGCGCCAGCAGCTCTAACAACCCGGGACAGCACTACGAGCAGTACTTC. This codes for CASSSNNPGQHYEQYF.

As DNA, the CDR3 is TGTGCCAGCGGGAGATTCGGATACAATGAGCAGTTCTTC. Its translation: CASGRFGYNEQFF. The rearrangement joins TRBV7-6 to TRBJ2-1, with a weak D call TRBD2 (5 bases). The V end was cut by 8 bases, the J end by 4 bases, with 12 bases between. CDR1 and CDR2 (germline): SGHVS, FNYEAQ. The CDR3 consists of 13 residues.

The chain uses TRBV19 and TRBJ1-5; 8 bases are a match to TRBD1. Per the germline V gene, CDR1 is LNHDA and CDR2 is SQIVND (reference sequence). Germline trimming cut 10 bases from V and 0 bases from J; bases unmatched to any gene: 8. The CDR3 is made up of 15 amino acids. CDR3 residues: CATQDRAYSNQPQHF. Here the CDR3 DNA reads TGTGCCACCCAGGACAGGGCTTATAGCAATCAGCCCCAGCATTTT.

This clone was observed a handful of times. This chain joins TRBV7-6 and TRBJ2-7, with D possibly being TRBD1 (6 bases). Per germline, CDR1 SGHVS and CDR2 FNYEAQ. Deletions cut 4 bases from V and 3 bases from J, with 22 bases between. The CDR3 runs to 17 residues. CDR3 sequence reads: CASSSAFGQFSFYEQYF. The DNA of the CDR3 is TGTGCCAGCAGCTCCGCCTTTGGACAGTTCTCCTTCTACGAGCAGTACTTC.

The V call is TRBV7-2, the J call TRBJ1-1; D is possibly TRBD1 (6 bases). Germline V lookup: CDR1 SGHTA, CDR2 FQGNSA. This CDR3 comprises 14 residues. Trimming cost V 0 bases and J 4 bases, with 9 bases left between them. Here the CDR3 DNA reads TGTGCCAGCAGCTTAGCCAGGGGAGTCACTGAAGCTTTCTTT. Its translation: CASSLARGVTEAFF. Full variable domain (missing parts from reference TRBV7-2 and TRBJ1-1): GAGVSQSPSNKVTEKGKDVELRCDPISGHTALYWYRQSLGQGLEFLIYFQGNSAPDKSGLPSDRFSAERTGGSVSTLTIQRTQQEDSAVYLCASSLARGVTEAFFGQGTRLTVV.

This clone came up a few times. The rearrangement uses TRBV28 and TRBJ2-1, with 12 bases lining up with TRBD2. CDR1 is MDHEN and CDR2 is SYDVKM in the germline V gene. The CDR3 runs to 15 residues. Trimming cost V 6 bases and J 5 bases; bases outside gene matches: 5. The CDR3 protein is CASSSPSGRDNEQFF. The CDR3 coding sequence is TGTGCCAGCAGCTCCCCTAGCGGGAGGGACAATGAGCAGTTCTTC.

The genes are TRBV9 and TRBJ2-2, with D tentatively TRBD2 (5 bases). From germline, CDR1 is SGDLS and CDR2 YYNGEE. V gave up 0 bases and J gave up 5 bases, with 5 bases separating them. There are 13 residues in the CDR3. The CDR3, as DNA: TGTGCCAGCAGCGTAGGAGGGACCGGGGAGCTGTTTTTT. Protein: CASSVGGTGELFF.

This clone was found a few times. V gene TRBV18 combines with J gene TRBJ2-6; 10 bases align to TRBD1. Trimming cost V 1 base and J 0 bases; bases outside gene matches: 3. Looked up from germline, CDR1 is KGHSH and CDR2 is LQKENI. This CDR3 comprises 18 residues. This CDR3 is CASSPLGTGDSGANVLTF. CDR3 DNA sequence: TGTGCCAGCTCACCACTCGGGACAGGGGACTCTGGGGCCAACGTCCTGACTTTC.

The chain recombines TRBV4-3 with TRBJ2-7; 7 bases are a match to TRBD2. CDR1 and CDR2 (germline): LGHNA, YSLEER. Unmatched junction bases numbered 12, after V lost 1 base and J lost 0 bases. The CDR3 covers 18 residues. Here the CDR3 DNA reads TGCGCCAGCAGCCAAGGGGGTAAGGGAGGGCCGCCCTCCTACGAGCAGTACTTC. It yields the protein CASSQGGKGGPPSYEQYF.

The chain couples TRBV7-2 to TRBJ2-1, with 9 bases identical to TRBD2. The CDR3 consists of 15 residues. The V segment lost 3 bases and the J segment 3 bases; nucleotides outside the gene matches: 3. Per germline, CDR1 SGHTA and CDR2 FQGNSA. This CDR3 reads CASSLSSGIYNEQFF. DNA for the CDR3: TGTGCCAGCAGCTTGTCTAGCGGGATCTACAATGAGCAGTTCTTC.

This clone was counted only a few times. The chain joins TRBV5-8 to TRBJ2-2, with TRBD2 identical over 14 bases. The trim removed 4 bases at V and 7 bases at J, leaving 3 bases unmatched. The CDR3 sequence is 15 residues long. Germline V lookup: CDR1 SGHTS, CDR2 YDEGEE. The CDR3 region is CASSLGLAGGGELFF. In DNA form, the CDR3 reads TGTGCCAGCAGCCTTGGACTAGCGGGAGGCGGGGAGCTGTTTTTT.

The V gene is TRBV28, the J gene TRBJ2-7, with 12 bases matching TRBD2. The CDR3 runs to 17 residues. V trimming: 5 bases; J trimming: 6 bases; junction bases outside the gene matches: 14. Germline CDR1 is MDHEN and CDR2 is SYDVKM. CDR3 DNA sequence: TGTGCCAGCAGTACTAGCGGGAGGCAACAGAGGGGCTCCGAGCAGTACTTC. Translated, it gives CASSTSGRQQRGSEQYF.

CDR3 DNA sequence: TGTGCCAGCTCACCATGGACAGGAGACGGGGACACCATATATTTT. Encoded protein: CASSPWTGDGDTIYF. The gene calls are TRBV18 and TRBJ1-3, with 7 bases identical to TRBD1. Germline assignment: CDR1 KGHSH and CDR2 LQKENI. V shed 2 bases, J shed 8 bases, and the junction held 9 bases outside the gene matches. CDR3 length: 15 residues. The full variable domain, completed using reference TRBV18 and TRBJ1-3, is NAGVMQNPRHLVRRRGQEARLRCSPMKGHSHVYWYRQLPEEGLKFMVYLQKENIIDESGMPKERFSAEFPKEGPSILRIQQVVRGDSAAYFCASSPWTGDGDTIYFGEGSWLTVV.

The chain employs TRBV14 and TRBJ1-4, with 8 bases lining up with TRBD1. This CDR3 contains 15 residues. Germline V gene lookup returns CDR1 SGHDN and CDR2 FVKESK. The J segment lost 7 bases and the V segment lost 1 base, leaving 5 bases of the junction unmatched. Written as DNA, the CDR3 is TGTGCCAGCAGCCAAGGACCAGGGGGCGTTGAAAAACTGTTTTTT. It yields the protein CASSQGPGGVEKLFF. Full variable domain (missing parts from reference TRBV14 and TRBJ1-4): EAGVTQFPSHSVIEKGQTVTLRCDPISGHDNLYWYRRVMGKEIKFLLHFVKESKQDESGMPNNRFLAERTGGTYSTLKVQPAELEDSGVYFCASSQGPGGVEKLFFGSGTQLSVL.

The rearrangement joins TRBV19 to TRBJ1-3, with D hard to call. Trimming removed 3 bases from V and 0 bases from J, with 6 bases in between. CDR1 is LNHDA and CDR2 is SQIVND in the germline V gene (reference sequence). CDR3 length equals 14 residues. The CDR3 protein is CASSIQFSGNTIYF. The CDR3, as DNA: TGTGCCAGTAGTATCCAGTTCTCTGGAAACACCATATATTTT.

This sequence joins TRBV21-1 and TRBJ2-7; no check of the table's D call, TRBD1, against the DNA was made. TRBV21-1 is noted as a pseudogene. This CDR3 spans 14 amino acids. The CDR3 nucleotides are TGTGCCAGCAGCGGAAGGGACAGGGTGTACGAGCAGTACTTC. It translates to CASSGRDRVYEQYF.

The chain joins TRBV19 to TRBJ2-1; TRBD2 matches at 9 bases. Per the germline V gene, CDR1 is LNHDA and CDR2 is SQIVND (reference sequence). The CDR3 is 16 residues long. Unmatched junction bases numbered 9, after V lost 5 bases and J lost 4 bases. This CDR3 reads CASSSPIAGDYNEQFF. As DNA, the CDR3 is TGTGCCAGTAGTTCACCGATAGCGGGGGATTACAATGAGCAGTTCTTC.

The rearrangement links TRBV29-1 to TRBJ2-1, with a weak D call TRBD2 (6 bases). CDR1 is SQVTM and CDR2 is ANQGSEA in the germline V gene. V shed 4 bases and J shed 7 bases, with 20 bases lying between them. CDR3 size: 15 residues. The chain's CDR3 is CSVVGLWEESNEQFF. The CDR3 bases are TGCAGCGTTGTGGGTTTGTGGGAGGAATCGAATGAGCAGTTCTTC.

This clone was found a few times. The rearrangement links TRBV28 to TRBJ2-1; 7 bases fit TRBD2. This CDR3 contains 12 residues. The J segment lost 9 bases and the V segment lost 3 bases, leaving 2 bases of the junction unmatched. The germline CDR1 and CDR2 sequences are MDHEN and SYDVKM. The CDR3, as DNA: TGTGCCAGCAGTTTTAGACTAGCTGAGCAGTTCTTC. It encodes CASSFRLAEQFF.

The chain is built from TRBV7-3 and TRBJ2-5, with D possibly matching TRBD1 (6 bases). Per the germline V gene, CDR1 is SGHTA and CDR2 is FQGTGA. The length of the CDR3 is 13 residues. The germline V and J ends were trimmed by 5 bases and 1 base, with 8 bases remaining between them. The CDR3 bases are TGTGCCAGCAGCCCAGGGGTCCAAGAGACCCAGTACTTC. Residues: CASSPGVQETQYF.

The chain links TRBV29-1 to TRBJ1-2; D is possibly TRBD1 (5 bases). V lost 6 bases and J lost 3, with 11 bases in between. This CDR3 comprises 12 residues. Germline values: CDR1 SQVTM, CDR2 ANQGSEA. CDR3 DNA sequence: TGCAGCGTCGAGACAGACTACTATGGCTACACCTTC. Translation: CSVETDYYGYTF.

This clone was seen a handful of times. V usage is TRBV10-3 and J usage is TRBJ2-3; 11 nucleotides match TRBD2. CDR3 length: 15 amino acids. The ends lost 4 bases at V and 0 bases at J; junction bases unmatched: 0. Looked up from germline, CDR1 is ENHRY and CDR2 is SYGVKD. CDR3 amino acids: CAISGTSGSTDTQYF. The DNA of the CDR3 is TGTGCCATCAGTGGGACTAGCGGGAGCACAGATACGCAGTATTTT.

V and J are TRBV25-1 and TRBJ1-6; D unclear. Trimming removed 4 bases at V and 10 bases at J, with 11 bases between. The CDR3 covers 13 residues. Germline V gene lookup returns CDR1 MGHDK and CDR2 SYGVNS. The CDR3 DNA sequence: TGTGCCAGCAGTGCTTTTGCGGGGTCACCCCTCCACTTT. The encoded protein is CASSAFAGSPLHF.

The chain's CDR3 is CASKDRTYNEQFF. The DNA of the CDR3 is TGTGCCAGTAAGGACAGAACCTACAATGAGCAGTTCTTC. The J gene is TRBJ2-1, the V gene TRBV19; D perhaps matches TRBD1 (6 bases). V was pared by 7 bases and J by 2 bases, with 9 bases between. Germline CDR1 is LNHDA and CDR2 is SQIVND (reference sequence). The CDR3 consists of 13 residues.

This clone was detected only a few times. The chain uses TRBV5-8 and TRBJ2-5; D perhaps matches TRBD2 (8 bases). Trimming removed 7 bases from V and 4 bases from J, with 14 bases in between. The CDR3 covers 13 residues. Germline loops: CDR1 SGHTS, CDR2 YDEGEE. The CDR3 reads CASGTRDRETQYF. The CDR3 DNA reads TGTGCCAGCGGGACTAGGGACAGAGAGACCCAGTACTTC. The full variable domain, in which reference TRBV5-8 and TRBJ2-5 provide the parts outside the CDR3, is EAGVTQSPTHLIKTRGQQATLRCSPISGHTSVYWYQQALGLGLQFLLWYDEGEERNRGNFPPRFSGRQFPNYSSELNVNALELEDSALYLCASGTRDRETQYFGPGTRLLVL.